The rows below give T cell receptor beta chains drawn from one sample of a study of T-cell memory formation after mild COVID-19. TCRdb passed the 5' RACE reads through MiXCR, listing each CDR3 protein once. In the table there are roughly 410,000 distinct CDR3 sequences, 20% to 30% of which are singletons. The sample comprised PBMCs or a T cell subset sorted from them (not recorded which). Every receptor here comes from an adult woman who had mild COVID-19 (a few samples of this study predate the infection). Cell type and time point are not known. Each CDR3 is given with its conserved first and last residue. The D gene is left open where the match is weak. A clone size is listed for some rows: how often the clone was seen (once, few, many), or a class if it is expanded.

NA | TRBJ1-2 | TRBV7-9 | few | CASSYTGDVGYGYTF | TGTGCCAGCAGTTACACAGGTGATGTTGGCTATGGCTACACCTTC
NA | TRBJ1-2 | TRBV6-2/TRBV6-3 | few | CASRSGMRYGYTF | TGTGCCAGCAGGAGTGGGATGCGCTATGGCTACACCTTC
NA | TRBJ2-3 | TRBV7-3 | few | CASSFSGPDTDTQYF | TGTGCCAGCAGCTTCTCGGGCCCCGACACAGATACGCAGTATTTT
TRBD2 | TRBJ2-1 | TRBV6-1 | NA | CASSVELADYNEQFF | TGTGCCAGCAGTGTCGAACTAGCGGACTACAATGAGCAGTTCTTC
NA | TRBJ1-1 | TRBV6-6 | few | CASSFGRQADTEAFF | TGTGCCAGCAGTTTTGGGAGACAGGCAGACACTGAAGCTTTCTTT
NA | TRBJ2-5 | TRBV25-1 | few | CASSDTFQETQYF | TGTGCCAGCAGTGACACATTCCAAGAGACCCAGTACTTC
NA | TRBJ2-1 | TRBV7-7 | many | CASSPQAGSYNEQFF | TGTGCCAGCAGCCCCCAGGCAGGGTCCTACAATGAGCAGTTCTTC
NA | TRBJ1-1 | TRBV9 | few | CATTMLGTSNTEAFF | TGTGCCACCACGATGTTGGGTACTTCGAACACTGAAGCTTTCTTT
TRBD2 | TRBJ2-5 | TRBV12-3/TRBV12-4 | NA | CASSQTGGLGEETQYF | TGTGCCAGCAGCCAAACCGGGGGACTAGGGGAAGAGACCCAGTACTTC
NA | TRBJ2-2 | TRBV7-7 | many | CASSLSQAGANTGELFF | TGTGCTAGCAGCTTATCTCAAGCGGGCGCGAACACCGGGGAGCTGTTTTTT
NA | TRBJ1-2 | TRBV30 | NA | CAWSRSSYGYTF | TGTGCCTGGAGTAGGAGCTCCTATGGCTACACCTTC
TRBD2 | TRBJ2-2 | TRBV20-1 | NA | CSARRGLADTGELFF | TGCAGTGCTAGACGCGGACTAGCGGACACCGGGGAGCTGTTTTTT
TRBD2 | TRBJ2-7 | TRBV15 | few | CATSRDSSGGIAYEQYF | TGTGCCACCAGCAGAGATTCGTCGGGAGGGATCGCCTACGAGCAGTACTTC
NA | TRBJ1-2 | TRBV3-1 | NA | CASSVRRTNYGYTF | TGTGCCAGCAGCGTCAGACGGACGAACTATGGCTACACCTTC
NA | TRBJ2-5 | TRBV5-1 | few | CASSLGSNQETQYF | TGCGCCAGCAGCTTAGGGAGTAACCAAGAGACCCAGTACTTC
TRBD1 | TRBJ2-3 | TRBV20-1 | few | CSARGFGTGATGQYF | TGCAGTGCTAGAGGCTTTGGGACAGGGGCCACTGGGCAGTATTTT
NA | TRBJ2-7 | TRBV4-1 | NA | CASSSVPDGAYEQYF | TGCGCCAGCAGCTCGGTCCCGGACGGAGCCTACGAGCAGTACTTC
TRBD2 | TRBJ2-6 | TRBV4-1 | NA | CASSHPGGTGANVLTF | TGCGCCAGCAGCCACCCCGGGGGGACTGGGGCCAACGTCCTGACTTTC
TRBD2 | TRBJ2-5 | TRBV7-3 | few | CASSISGGGETQYF | TGTGCCAGCTCTATCAGCGGGGGCGGGGAGACCCAGTACTTC
TRBD1 | TRBJ2-7 | TRBV9 | NA | CASSVEGTGFYEQYF | TGTGCCAGCAGCGTAGAAGGGACAGGCTTCTACGAGCAGTACTTC
NA | TRBJ2-5 | TRBV28 | NA | CASSPAPVEPQYF | TGTGCCAGCAGTCCGGCTCCCGTGGAGCCCCAGTACTTC
TRBD2 | TRBJ2-1 | TRBV7-2 | NA | CASSPRREGLDNEQFF | TGTGCCAGCAGCCCGAGGCGGGAGGGCCTGGACAATGAGCAGTTCTTC
NA | TRBJ1-1 | TRBV5-1 | NA | CASSSSSGANTEAFF | TGCGCCAGCAGCTCCTCCTCGGGTGCGAACACTGAAGCTTTCTTT
TRBD2 | TRBJ2-1 | TRBV6-6 | few | CASSYAGLAGDRFF | TGTGCCAGCAGTTACGCGGGACTAGCGGGAGACCGGTTCTTC
NA | TRBJ2-2 | TRBV24-1 | few | CATSDYTGELFF | TGTGCCACCAGTGACTACACCGGGGAGCTGTTTTTT
TRBD1 | TRBJ1-4 | TRBV20-1 | few | CSARERGEGAWRKLFF | TGCAGTGCTAGAGAGCGTGGGGAGGGGGCATGGAGAAAACTGTTTTTT
TRBD1 | TRBJ1-4 | TRBV5-1 | once | CASSLGTGPNEKLFF | TGCGCCAGCAGCTTGGGGACAGGGCCTAATGAAAAACTGTTTTTT
NA | TRBJ1-1 | TRBV10-3 | few | CAISEPGSTEAFF | TGTGCCATCAGTGAACCGGGGAGCACTGAAGCTTTCTTT
NA | TRBJ2-3 | TRBV6-5 | NA | CASKARSTDTQYF | TGTGCCAGCAAGGCTAGAAGCACAGATACGCAGTATTTT
NA | TRBJ1-3 | TRBV20-1 | few | CSAAPPKTWSGNTIYF | TGCAGTGCTGCCCCCCCAAAGACATGGTCTGGAAACACCATATATTTT
TRBD1 | TRBJ2-3 | TRBV7-9 | many | CASSLGQGAITDTQYF | TGTGCCAGCAGCTTAGGACAGGGGGCAATCACAGATACGCAGTATTTT
TRBD2 | TRBJ2-7 | TRBV12-3/TRBV12-4 | NA | CASRVSGGAYEQYF | TGTGCCAGCAGGGTTAGCGGGGGGGCCTACGAGCAGTACTTC
NA | TRBJ1-1 | TRBV5-1 | NA | CASSPWEGTEAFF | TGCGCCAGCAGCCCCTGGGAGGGCACTGAAGCTTTCTTT
NA | TRBJ1-1 | TRBV6-5 | few | CASSYQQNTEAFF | TGTGCCAGCAGTTATCAACAAAACACTGAAGCTTTCTTT
NA | TRBJ2-7 | TRBV9 | few | CASSVGNGEQYF | TGTGCCAGCAGCGTAGGCAATGGCGAGCAGTACTTC
TRBD2 | TRBJ2-2 | TRBV5-1 | few | CASSLRRGLAGGDTGELFF | TGCGCCAGCAGCTTACGACGGGGACTAGCGGGAGGCGACACCGGGGAGCTGTTTTTT
NA | TRBJ1-1 | TRBV12-3/TRBV12-4 | NA | CASRQGWGEAFF | TGTGCCAGCAGGCAGGGCTGGGGTGAAGCTTTCTTT
TRBD2 | TRBJ2-7 | TRBV9 | NA | CASSASGSKHYEQYF | TGTGCCAGCAGCGCCAGCGGGAGCAAACACTACGAGCAGTACTTC
NA | TRBJ2-7 | TRBV12-3/TRBV12-4 | few | CASSLAQEQYF | TGTGCCAGCAGTTTAGCGCAAGAGCAGTACTTC
NA | TRBJ1-1 | TRBV19 | few | CASLRSSRVNTEAFF | TGTGCCAGCCTCAGATCTTCAAGGGTGAACACTGAAGCTTTCTTT
NA | TRBJ2-3 | TRBV20-1 | NA | CSARVGVSTDTQYF | TGCAGTGCTAGAGTCGGTGTTAGCACAGATACGCAGTATTTT
TRBD1 | TRBJ1-1 | TRBV5-1 | many | CASTLGSAGTGVRAEAFF | TGCGCCAGCACCTTAGGGTCCGCCGGGACAGGGGTACGCGCTGAAGCTTTCTTT
NA | TRBJ2-4 | TRBV3-1 | NA | CASSRGDGNIQYF | TGTGCCAGCAGCCGGGGAGACGGAAACATTCAGTACTTC